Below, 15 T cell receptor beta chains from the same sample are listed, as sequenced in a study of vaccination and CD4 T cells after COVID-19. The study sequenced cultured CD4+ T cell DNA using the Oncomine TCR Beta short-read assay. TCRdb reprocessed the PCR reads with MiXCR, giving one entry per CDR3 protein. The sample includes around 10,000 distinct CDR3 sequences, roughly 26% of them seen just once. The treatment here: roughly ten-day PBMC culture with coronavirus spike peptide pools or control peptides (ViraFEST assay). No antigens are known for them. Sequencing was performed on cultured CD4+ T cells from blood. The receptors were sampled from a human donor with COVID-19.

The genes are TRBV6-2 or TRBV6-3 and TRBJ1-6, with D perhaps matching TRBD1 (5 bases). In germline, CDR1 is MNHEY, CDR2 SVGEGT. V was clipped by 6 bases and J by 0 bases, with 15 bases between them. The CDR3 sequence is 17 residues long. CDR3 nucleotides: TGTGCCAGCAGCCTCGCCCGGGGCCTCTCCTATAATTCACCCCTCCACTTT. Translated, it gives CASSLARGLSYNSPLHF.

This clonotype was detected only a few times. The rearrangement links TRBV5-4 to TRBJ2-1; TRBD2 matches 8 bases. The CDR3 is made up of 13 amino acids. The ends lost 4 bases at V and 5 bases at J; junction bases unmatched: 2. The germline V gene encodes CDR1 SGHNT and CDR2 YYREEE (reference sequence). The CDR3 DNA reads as TGTGCCAGCAGCCGTAGCGGGAACAATGAGCAGTTCTTC. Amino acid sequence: CASSRSGNNEQFF.

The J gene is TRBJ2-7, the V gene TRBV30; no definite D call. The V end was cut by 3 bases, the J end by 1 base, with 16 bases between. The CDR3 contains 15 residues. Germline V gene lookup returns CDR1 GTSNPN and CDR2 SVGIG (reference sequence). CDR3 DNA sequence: TGTGCCTGGAGCCTCCAACTTAAACTATCCTACGAGCAGTACTTC. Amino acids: CAWSLQLKLSYEQYF.

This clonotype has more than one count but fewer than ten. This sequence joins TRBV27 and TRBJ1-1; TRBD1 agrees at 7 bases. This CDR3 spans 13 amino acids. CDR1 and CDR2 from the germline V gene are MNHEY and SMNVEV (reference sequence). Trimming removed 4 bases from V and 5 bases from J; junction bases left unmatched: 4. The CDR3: CASSSTGRTEAFF. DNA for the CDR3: TGTGCCAGCAGTTCGACAGGGCGGACTGAAGCTTTCTTT.

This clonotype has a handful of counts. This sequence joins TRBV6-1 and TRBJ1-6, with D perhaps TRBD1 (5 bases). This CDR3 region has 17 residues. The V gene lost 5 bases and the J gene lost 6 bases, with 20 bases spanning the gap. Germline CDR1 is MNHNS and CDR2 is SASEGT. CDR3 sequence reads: CASSRQSGRSSNSPLHF. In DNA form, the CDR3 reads TGTGCCAGCAGTCGCCAATCGGGACGCAGTTCTAATTCACCCCTCCACTTT.

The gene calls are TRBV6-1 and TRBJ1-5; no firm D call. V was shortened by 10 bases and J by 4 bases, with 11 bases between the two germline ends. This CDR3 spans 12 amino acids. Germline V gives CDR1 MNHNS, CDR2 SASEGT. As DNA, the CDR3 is TGTGCCATCAGGCAGCCAAATCAGCCCCAGCATTTT. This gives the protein CAIRQPNQPQHF.

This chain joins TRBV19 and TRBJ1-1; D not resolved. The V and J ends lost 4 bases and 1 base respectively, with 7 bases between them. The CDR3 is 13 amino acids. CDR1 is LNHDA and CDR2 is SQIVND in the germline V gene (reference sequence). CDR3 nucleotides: TGTGCCAGTAGTACCACACGGAACACTGAAGCTTTCTTT. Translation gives CASSTTRNTEAFF.

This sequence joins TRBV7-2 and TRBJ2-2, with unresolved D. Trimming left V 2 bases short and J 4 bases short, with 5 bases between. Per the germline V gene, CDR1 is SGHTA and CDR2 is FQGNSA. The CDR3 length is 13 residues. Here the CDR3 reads CASSLPPTGELFF. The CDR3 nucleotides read TGTGCCAGCAGCTTACCACCCACCGGGGAGCTGTTTTTT.

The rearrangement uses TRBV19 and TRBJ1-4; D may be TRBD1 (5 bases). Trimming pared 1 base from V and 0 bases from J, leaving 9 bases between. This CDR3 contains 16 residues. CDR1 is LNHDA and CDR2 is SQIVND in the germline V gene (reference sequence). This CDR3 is CASSIATGATNEKLFF. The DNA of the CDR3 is TGTGCCAGTAGTATAGCCACAGGAGCAACTAATGAAAAACTGTTTTTT.

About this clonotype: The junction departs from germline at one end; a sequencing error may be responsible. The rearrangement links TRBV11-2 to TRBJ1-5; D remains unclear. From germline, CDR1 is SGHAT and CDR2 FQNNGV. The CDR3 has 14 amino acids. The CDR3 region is CASSQELPNQPQHF. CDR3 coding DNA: TGCGCCAGCAGCCAAGAGTTACCCAATCAGCCCCAGCATTTT.

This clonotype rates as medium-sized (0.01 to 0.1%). The CDR3 bases are TGTGCCAGCCAACCCGGGCAGAACATGAACACTGAAGCTTTCTTT. As protein: CASQPGQNMNTEAFF. The chain couples TRBV27 to TRBJ1-1; the D is unclear. Germline values: CDR1 MNHEY, CDR2 SMNVEV (reference sequence). The CDR3 spans 15 residues. V was cut by 8 bases and J by 0 bases, with 16 bases left in between.

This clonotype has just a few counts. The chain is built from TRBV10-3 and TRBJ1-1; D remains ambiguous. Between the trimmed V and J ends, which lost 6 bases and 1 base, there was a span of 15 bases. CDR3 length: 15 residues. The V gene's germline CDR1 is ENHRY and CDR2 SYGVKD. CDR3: CAIRAQQNSNTEAFF. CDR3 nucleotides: TGTGCCATCAGGGCCCAACAGAATTCGAACACTGAAGCTTTCTTT.

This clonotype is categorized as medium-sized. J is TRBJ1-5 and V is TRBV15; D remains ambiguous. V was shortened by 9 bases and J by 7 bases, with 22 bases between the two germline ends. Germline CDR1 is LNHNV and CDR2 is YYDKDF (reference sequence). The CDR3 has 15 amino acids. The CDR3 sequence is CATESLGAARQPQHF. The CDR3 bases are TGTGCCACGGAGTCCCTAGGCGCAGCACGGCAGCCCCAGCATTTT.

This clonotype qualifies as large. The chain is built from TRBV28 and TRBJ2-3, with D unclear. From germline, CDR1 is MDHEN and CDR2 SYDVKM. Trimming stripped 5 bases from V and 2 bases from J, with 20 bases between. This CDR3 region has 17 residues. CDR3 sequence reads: CASSMGGRNQLTDTQYF. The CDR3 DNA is TGTGCCAGCAGTATGGGCGGCAGGAACCAACTCACAGATACGCAGTATTTT.

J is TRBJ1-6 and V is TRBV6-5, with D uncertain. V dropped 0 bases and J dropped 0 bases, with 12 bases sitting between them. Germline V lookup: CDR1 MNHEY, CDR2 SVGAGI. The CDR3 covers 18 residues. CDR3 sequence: CASSYSSIGSSYNSPLHF. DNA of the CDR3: TGTGCCAGCAGTTACTCGAGTATCGGAAGCTCCTATAATTCACCCCTCCACTTT.